This is a list of T cell receptor beta chains from one sample in a study of shared clonotypes between healthy human individuals. Clones were read by immunoSEQ multiplex PCR, and TCRdb kept only the in-frame ones, dropping some. The table has hundreds of thousands of clones, roughly 94% seen once. What was sequenced was naive CD8+ T cells sorted from blood. These receptors all come from a young man in good health. Both conserved end residues are part of each CDR3. Fields, in order: clone size, V gene, CDR3 length, D gene, J gene, CDR3 protein, CDR3 DNA. The D gene is left open where the match is weak. Rows give clone size only sometimes, using once, few, many, or a class for an expanded clone.

once	TRBV9	15	TRBD2	TRBJ2-3	CASSVGLANTDTQYF	TGTGCCAGCAGCGTAGGACTAGCGAACACAGATACGCAGTATTTT
NA	TRBV13	15	TRBD1	TRBJ2-3	CASSQRDRGTDTQYF	TGTGCCAGCAGCCAACGGGACAGGGGCACAGATACGCAGTATTTT
NA	TRBV5-8	13	NA	TRBJ1-1	CASSLDRNTEAFF	TGTGCCAGCAGCTTGGATCGGAACACTGAAGCTTTCTTT
NA	TRBV5-4	12	NA	TRBJ1-1	CASTRGDTEAFF	TGTGCCAGCACTAGGGGTGACACTGAAGCTTTCTTT
NA	TRBV7-9	15	NA	TRBJ2-4	CASSPPGIAKNIQYF	TGTGCCAGCAGCCCTCCGGGGATAGCCAAAAACATTCAGTACTTC
NA	TRBV27	15	NA	TRBJ2-1	CASSYPQSSGNEQFF	TGTGCCAGCAGTTACCCCCAATCCTCTGGCAATGAGCAGTTCTTC
NA	TRBV5-6	14	NA	TRBJ1-5	CASSPGTGNQPQHF	TGTGCCAGCAGCCCCGGGACGGGAAATCAGCCCCAGCATTTT
NA	TRBV9	14	NA	TRBJ2-3	CASSAPGFEDTQYF	TGTGCCAGCAGCGCCCCAGGGTTTGAAGATACGCAGTATTTT
NA	TRBV7-8	17	TRBD2	TRBJ2-1	CASSSPWGSGNDNEQFF	TGTGCCAGCAGCTCCCCGTGGGGTAGCGGGAACGACAATGAGCAGTTCTTC
once	TRBV5-5	15	TRBD2	TRBJ2-1	CASSLPSGSFNEQFF	TGTGCCAGCAGCTTGCCTAGCGGGTCTTTCAATGAGCAGTTCTTC
NA	TRBV18	12	NA	TRBJ2-2	CASQSNTGELFF	TGTGCCAGCCAATCGAACACCGGGGAGCTGTTTTTT
NA	TRBV27	16	TRBD2	TRBJ2-7	CASSWLGSGRSYEQYF	TGTGCCAGCAGTTGGTTGGGTAGCGGGAGATCCTACGAGCAGTACTTC
NA	TRBV18	12	NA	TRBJ2-1	CASSPGADEQFF	TGTGCCAGCTCCCCCGGGGCAGATGAGCAGTTCTTC
NA	TRBV19	15	NA	TRBJ2-7	CASSSGTGVSYEQYF	TGTGCCAGTAGTAGCGGGACTGGGGTCTCCTACGAGCAGTACTTC
NA	TRBV29-1	13	NA	TRBJ1-1	CSVVVRSSTEAFF	TGCAGCGTTGTAGTAAGAAGCTCCACTGAAGCTTTCTTT
NA	TRBV18	15	TRBD1	TRBJ2-1	CASSPNEGASDEQFF	TGTGCCAGCTCACCAAATGAGGGGGCGAGCGATGAGCAGTTCTTC
NA	TRBV10-3	16	NA	TRBJ2-7	CAISERGLGEQDEQYF	TGTGCCATCAGTGAGAGGGGATTGGGGGAGCAGGACGAGCAGTACTTC
NA	TRBV5-4	16	NA	TRBJ2-3	CASSLGLPISTDTQYF	TGTGCCAGCAGCTTAGGGCTACCCATTAGCACAGATACGCAGTATTTT
NA	TRBV5-1	13	NA	TRBJ2-7	CASSLGSGYEQYF	TGCGCCAGCAGCTTGGGTAGCGGCTACGAGCAGTACTTC
few	TRBV5-1	18	TRBD1	TRBJ2-6	CASSLDRDRAPGANVLTF	TGCGCCAGCAGCCTTGACCGGGACAGGGCGCCTGGGGCCAACGTCCTGACTTTC
NA	TRBV10-3	13	NA	TRBJ2-1	CAMAAAEYNEQFF	TGTGCCATGGCGGCAGCGGAGTACAATGAGCAGTTCTTC
NA	TRBV30	15	TRBD2	TRBJ2-7	CAWSLAGASAYEQYF	TGTGCCTGGAGTCTAGCGGGAGCGTCGGCCTACGAGCAGTACTTC
NA	TRBV4-1	16	NA	TRBJ2-5	CASSHRPGAYQETQYF	TGCGCCAGCAGCCATAGGCCCGGGGCGTACCAAGAGACCCAGTACTTC
once	TRBV7-8	17	TRBD1	TRBJ1-1	CASSLAGTGVTNTEAFF	TGTGCCAGCAGCTTGGCCGGGACAGGGGTTACTAACACTGAAGCTTTCTTT
NA	TRBV6-1	14	TRBD1	TRBJ2-7	CASSEGTGGYEQYF	TGTGCCAGCAGTGAAGGGACAGGGGGCTACGAGCAGTACTTC
NA	TRBV5-6	15	TRBD2	TRBJ2-2	CASSFPRGGTGELFF	TGTGCCAGCAGCTTTCCTCGGGGGGGCACCGGGGAGCTGTTTTTT
NA	TRBV9	16	NA	TRBJ2-2	CASSVLVAPHTGELFF	TGTGCCAGCAGCGTCTTGGTAGCCCCCCACACCGGGGAGCTGTTTTTT
NA	TRBV28	16	NA	TRBJ2-3	CASSLIEGTITDTQYF	TGTGCCAGCAGTTTAATAGAGGGGACAATTACAGATACGCAGTATTTT
NA	TRBV13	12	NA	TRBJ2-7	CASSFRLAEQYF	TGTGCCAGCAGCTTTCGGCTAGCCGAGCAGTACTTC
NA	TRBV18	15	NA	TRBJ1-1	CASSPPGNLNTEAFF	TGTGCCAGCTCACCACCGGGCAATTTGAACACTGAAGCTTTCTTT
NA	TRBV30	14	TRBD1	TRBJ1-5	CAWSAGQGDQPQHF	TGTGCCTGGAGTGCCGGACAGGGAGATCAGCCCCAGCATTTT
NA	TRBV15	12	NA	TRBJ1-1	CATGDGNTEAFF	TGTGCCACTGGGGATGGGAACACTGAAGCTTTCTTT
NA	TRBV11-2	14	NA	TRBJ2-7	CASSLDPVLYEQYF	TGTGCCAGCAGCTTAGACCCAGTCCTCTACGAGCAGTACTTC
NA	TRBV7-9	17	TRBD1	TRBJ2-2	CASSTVGQGTNTGELFF	TGTGCCAGCAGCACCGTTGGACAGGGGACAAACACCGGGGAGCTGTTTTTT
NA	TRBV2	12	NA	TRBJ1-1	CASSFGTNRAFF	TGTGCCAGCAGTTTCGGCACGAACCGAGCTTTCTTT
NA	TRBV6-5	14	NA	TRBJ2-1	CASSLTGLPNEQFF	TGTGCCAGCAGCCTTACGGGCCTGCCAAATGAGCAGTTCTTC
once	TRBV7-8	14	TRBD2	TRBJ2-7	CASSLDPGAGEQYF	TGTGCCAGCAGCTTAGATCCGGGAGCGGGAGAGCAGTACTTC